The 20 T cell receptor beta chains in this list originate from one sample, sequenced in a study of T cell responses to AZD1222 COVID-19 vaccine (TCRdb year 2021). Per the publication, the time point label means: baseline before first vaccination. Library preparation was by the immunoSEQ multiplex PCR assay. The source is immuneACCESS, and TCRdb retained only in-frame sequences with V and J called. Part of the clones is not carried over; for the studies checked, unresolved V genes explain less than half of this, and the remainder is unexplained. The table for this sample lists approximately 170,000 clones; under 95% of them were counted only once. The top ten constitute less than 5.5% of the sample. This sample comprised peripheral blood, obtained on day 0 of AZD1222 vaccination. The receptor source for this set is an adult in good health.

The rearrangement joins TRBV15 to TRBJ1-3; D uncertain. The V end lost 0 bases, the J end lost 0 bases, and 6 bases lay between the germline ends. Germline assignment: CDR1 LNHNV and CDR2 YYDKDF (reference sequence). This CDR3 contains 15 residues. Here the CDR3 reads CATSRDYSSGNTIYF. CDR3 sequence (DNA): TGTGCCACCAGCAGAGATTACAGCTCTGGAAACACCATATATTTT. The full variable domain, with the rest looked up from reference TRBV15 and TRBJ1-3, is DAMVIQNPRYQVTQFGKPVTLSCSQTLNHNVMYWYQQKSSQAPKLLFHYYDKDFNNEADTPDNFQSRRPNTSFCFLDIRSPGLGDTAMYLCATSRDYSSGNTIYFGEGSWLTVV.

In this sample, this clone turned up once. The chain couples TRBV4-1 to TRBJ1-2; 7 nucleotides agree with TRBD1. The V gene end was trimmed by 1 base and the J gene end by 4 bases; junction bases not matched to a gene: 9. CDR3 length equals 16 residues. The germline V gene encodes CDR1 MGHRA and CDR2 YSYEKL. DNA for the CDR3: TGCGCCAGCAGCCAAGCTGCCCCAGGGGGGGGCTATGGCTACACCTTC. Translating gives CASSQAAPGGGYGYTF.

V gene TRBV4-2 combines with J gene TRBJ2-7, with D unresolved. This CDR3 has 13 amino acids. In germline, CDR1 is LGHNA, CDR2 YNFKEQ. V was cut by 0 bases and J by 3 bases, with 6 bases left in between. The CDR3 spells CASSQEKGYEQYF. The DNA of the CDR3 is TGTGCCAGCAGCCAAGAGAAAGGCTACGAGCAGTACTTC.

This sequence joins TRBV27 and TRBJ2-3; 8 bases are a match to TRBD2. Germline V gene sequence: CDR1 MNHEY, CDR2 SMNVEV (reference sequence). The CDR3 consists of 16 residues. V lost 1 base to trimming and J lost 1 base; unmatched junction nucleotides: 4. The CDR3 DNA sequence: TGTGCCAGCAGTTTATGGCTAGCGGGCGGCACAGATACGCAGTATTTT. Translated, it gives CASSLWLAGGTDTQYF.

This chain joins TRBV27 and TRBJ2-3; 7 bases are shared with TRBD2. Germline values: CDR1 MNHEY, CDR2 SMNVEV (reference sequence). The CDR3 runs to 16 residues. V shed 7 bases and J 4 bases; nucleotides not matched to a gene: 14. CDR3 protein: CASTLGGGRAPDTQYF. In DNA form, the CDR3 reads TGTGCCAGCACCCTGGGTGGAGGGAGGGCCCCAGATACGCAGTATTTT.

The rearrangement uses TRBV6-6 and TRBJ1-1; no clear D gene. Trimming cost V 6 bases and J 8 bases, with 16 bases left between them. Per germline, CDR1 MNHNY and CDR2 SVGAGI (reference sequence). This CDR3 spans 13 amino acids. This chain's CDR3 is CASSPDMFREAFF. CDR3 nucleotide sequence: TGTGCCAGCAGCCCCGATATGTTCCGAGAAGCTTTCTTT.

The chain uses TRBV9 and TRBJ2-1; TRBD2 might be the D (5 bases). CDR3 length equals 17 residues. Trimming removed 3 bases from V and 0 bases from J, with 16 bases in between. Germline values: CDR1 SGDLS, CDR2 YYNGEE. CDR3 in amino acids: CASSENIALSSYNEQFF. Written as DNA, the CDR3 is TGTGCCAGCAGCGAGAACATAGCGTTGAGCTCCTACAATGAGCAGTTCTTC.

The chain is built from TRBV28 and TRBJ1-6; D is possibly TRBD1 (6 bases). The CDR3 has 14 amino acids. Germline CDR1 and CDR2: MDHEN and SYDVKM. Trimming left V 7 bases short and J 7 bases short, with 14 bases between. The CDR3 DNA reads TGTGCCAGCACCAAGGGGGGCCAAAATTCACCCCTCCACTTT. It encodes CASTKGGQNSPLHF. The full variable domain, its missing parts supplied by reference TRBV28 and TRBJ1-6, is DVKVTQSSRYLVKRTGEKVFLECVQDMDHENMFWYRQDPGLGLRLIYFSYDVKMKEKGDIPEGYSVSREKKERFSLILESASTNQTSMYLCASTKGGQNSPLHFGNGTRLTVT.

The chain joins TRBV14 to TRBJ1-2, with TRBD1 identical over 12 bases. Germline CDR1 and CDR2: SGHDN and FVKESK. V shed 4 bases and J 4 bases; nucleotides not matched to a gene: 4. This CDR3 has 15 amino acids. CDR3 sequence reads: CASSPGQGALYGYTF. CDR3 in DNA: TGTGCCAGCAGCCCGGGACAGGGGGCCCTCTATGGCTACACCTTC.

The V gene is TRBV7-2, the J gene TRBJ2-2; D is possibly TRBD1 (6 bases). V lost 5 bases to trimming and J lost 1 base, with 17 bases between them. From germline, CDR1 is SGHTA and CDR2 FQGNSA. The length of the CDR3 is 17 residues. CDR3 DNA: TGTGCCAGCAGCACACCCCCCGCGACAGGGAACACCGGGGAGCTGTTTTTT. This encodes CASSTPPATGNTGELFF.

V usage is TRBV25-1 and J usage is TRBJ1-2, with a tentative D call TRBD1 (5 bases). The V gene lost 3 bases and the J gene lost 2 bases, with 16 bases spanning the gap. The germline V gene has CDR1 MGHDK and CDR2 SYGVNS. CDR3 size: 16 residues. CDR3 amino acids: CASSDPRDGENYGYTF. The CDR3 region has the DNA TGTGCCAGCAGTGACCCGAGGGACGGGGAAAACTATGGCTACACCTTC.

The gene calls are TRBV6-1 and TRBJ2-2; D is unclear. V was clipped by 2 bases and J by 13 bases, with 11 bases between them. The germline CDR1 and CDR2 sequences are MNHNS and SASEGT. The CDR3 totals 12 residues. CDR3 in amino acids: CASSEYRVVLFF. In DNA form, the CDR3 reads TGTGCCAGCAGTGAATATAGGGTGGTGCTGTTTTTT.

This rearrangement joins TRBV28 to TRBJ1-2; TRBD1 aligns across 12 bases. This CDR3 has 15 residues. J gave up 4 bases and V 8 bases, and 8 bases lay outside the gene matches. Germline V gene lookup returns CDR1 MDHEN and CDR2 SYDVKM. The DNA for the CDR3 is TGTGCCAGCGATCCGGGACAGGGGGCCTTCTATGGCTACACCTTC. This sequence encodes CASDPGQGAFYGYTF.

The rearrangement joins TRBV7-9 to TRBJ2-3; either TRBD1 or TRBD2 may fit D (6 bases each). V lost 4 bases to trimming and J lost 6 bases, with 14 bases between them. The CDR3 has 14 residues. Germline CDR1 reads SEHNR; CDR2 reads FQNEAQ (reference sequence). The CDR3 spells CASSSEGGWDTQYF. In DNA form, the CDR3 reads TGTGCCAGCAGCTCCGAGGGGGGATGGGATACGCAGTATTTT. Together with reference TRBV7-9 and TRBJ2-3, the CDR3 gives the full variable domain: DTGVSQNPRHKITKRGQNVTFRCDPISEHNRLYWYRQTLGQGPEFLTYFQNEAQLEKSRLLSDRFSAERPKGSFSTLEIQRTEQGDSAMYLCASSSEGGWDTQYFGPGTRLTVL.

This chain links TRBV28 with TRBJ1-2; D not resolved. Germline loops: CDR1 MDHEN, CDR2 SYDVKM. The ends were cut back, 4 bases at V and 7 bases at J, with 19 bases in the middle. This CDR3 comprises 15 residues. CDR3 in amino acids: CASSYGALPWGGYTF. CDR3 nucleotides: TGTGCCAGCAGTTATGGCGCCCTCCCTTGGGGTGGCTACACCTTC.

This CDR3 is CASGGSGSYNEQFF. The CDR3 nucleotides read TGTGCCAGTGGGGGGAGCGGGAGCTACAATGAGCAGTTCTTC. The genes are TRBV19 and TRBJ2-1, with 8 bases identical to TRBD2. The CDR3 consists of 14 residues. V shed 8 bases, J shed 3 bases, and the junction held 6 bases outside the gene matches. CDR1 and CDR2 (germline): LNHDA, SQIVND (reference sequence). The full variable domain, rest sourced from reference TRBV19 and TRBJ2-1, is DGGITQSPKYLFRKEGQNVTLSCEQNLNHDAMYWYRQDPGQGLRLIYYSQIVNDFQKGDIAEGYSVSREKKESFPLTVTSAQKNPTAFYLCASGGSGSYNEQFFGPGTRLTVL.

The chain recombines TRBV7-8 with TRBJ2-7, with 14 bases identical to TRBD2. Germline V lookup: CDR1 SGHVS, CDR2 FQNEAQ. With V trimmed by 5 bases and J by 6 bases, 12 bases remained unmatched. The CDR3 totals 17 residues. The CDR3 bases are TGTGCCAGCAGCGCCCGACTAGCGGGAGGGCCGGTTGGCGAGCAGTACTTC. This gives the protein CASSARLAGGPVGEQYF. Drawing the rest from reference TRBV7-8 and TRBJ2-7, the complete variable domain is GAGVSQSPRYKVAKRGQDVALRCDPISGHVSLFWYQQALGQGPEFLTYFQNEAQLDKSGLPSDRFFAERPEGSVSTLKIQRTQQEDSAVYLCASSARLAGGPVGEQYFGPGTRLTVT.

This rearrangement joins TRBV6-5 to TRBJ1-2; D gene uncertain. Germline V lookup: CDR1 MNHEY, CDR2 SVGAGI. This CDR3 is 13 amino acids long. V was shortened by 6 bases and J by 3 bases, with 11 bases between the two germline ends. The CDR3 region has the DNA TGTGCCAGCAGCATAAGGGAGGACTATGGCTACACCTTC. Its translation: CASSIREDYGYTF.

J is TRBJ1-3 and V is TRBV9; weak D call: TRBD1 (5 bases). The CDR3 has 17 residues. Germline V gene lookup returns CDR1 SGDLS and CDR2 YYNGEE. V lost 0 bases, J lost 4 bases, and 17 bases lay in between. The CDR3 reads CASSVVPLGGDGNTIYF. CDR3 coding DNA: TGTGCCAGCAGCGTAGTTCCTTTGGGAGGGGACGGAAACACCATATATTTT.

The sample holds a few counts of this clone. This rearrangement joins TRBV3-1 (or the pseudogene TRBV3-2) to TRBJ2-2; D gene unclear. The ends were cut back, 1 base at V and 3 bases at J, with 3 bases in the middle. CDR3 size: 13 residues. Germline V gene sequence: CDR1 LGHDT, CDR2 YNNKEL (reference sequence). CDR3 sequence (DNA): TGTGCCAGCAGCCAAGTGGACACCGGGGAGCTGTTTTTT. Residues: CASSQVDTGELFF.